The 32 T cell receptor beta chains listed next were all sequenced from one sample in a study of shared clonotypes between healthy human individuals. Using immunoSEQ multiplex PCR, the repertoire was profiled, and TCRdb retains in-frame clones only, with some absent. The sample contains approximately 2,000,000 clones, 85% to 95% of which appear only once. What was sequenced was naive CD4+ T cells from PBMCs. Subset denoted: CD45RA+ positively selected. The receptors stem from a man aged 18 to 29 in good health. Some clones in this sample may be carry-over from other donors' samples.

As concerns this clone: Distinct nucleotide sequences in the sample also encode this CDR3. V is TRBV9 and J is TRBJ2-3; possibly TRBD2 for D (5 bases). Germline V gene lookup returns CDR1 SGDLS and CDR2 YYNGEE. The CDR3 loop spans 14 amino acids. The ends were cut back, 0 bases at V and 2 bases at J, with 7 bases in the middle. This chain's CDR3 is CASSVARDTDTQYF. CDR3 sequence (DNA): TGTGCCAGCAGCGTAGCTCGGGACACAGATACGCAGTATTTT. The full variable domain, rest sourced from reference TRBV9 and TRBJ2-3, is DSGVTQTPKHLITATGQRVTLRCSPRSGDLSVYWYQQSLDQGLQFLIQYYNGEERAKGNILERFSAQQFPDLHSELNLSSLELGDSALYFCASSVARDTDTQYFGPGTRLTVL.

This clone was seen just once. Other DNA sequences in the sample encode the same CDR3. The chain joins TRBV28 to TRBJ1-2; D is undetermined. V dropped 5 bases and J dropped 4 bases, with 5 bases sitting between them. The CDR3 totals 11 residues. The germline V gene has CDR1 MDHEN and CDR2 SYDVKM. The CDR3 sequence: CASSKSYGYTF. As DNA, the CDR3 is TGTGCCAGCAGTAAATCCTATGGCTACACCTTC.

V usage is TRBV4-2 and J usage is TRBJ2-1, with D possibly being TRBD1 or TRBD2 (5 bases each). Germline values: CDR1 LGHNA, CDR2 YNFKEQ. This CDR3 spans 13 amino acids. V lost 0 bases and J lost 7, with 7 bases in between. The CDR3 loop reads CASSQERGNEQFF. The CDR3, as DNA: TGTGCCAGCAGCCAAGAGAGGGGTAATGAGCAGTTCTTC.

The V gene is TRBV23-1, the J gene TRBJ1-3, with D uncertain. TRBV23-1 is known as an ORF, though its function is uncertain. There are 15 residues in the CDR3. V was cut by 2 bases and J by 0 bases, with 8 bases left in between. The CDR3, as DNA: TGCGCCAGCAGTCAAGAGGTCCACTCTGGAAACACCATATATTTT. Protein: CASSQEVHSGNTIYF.

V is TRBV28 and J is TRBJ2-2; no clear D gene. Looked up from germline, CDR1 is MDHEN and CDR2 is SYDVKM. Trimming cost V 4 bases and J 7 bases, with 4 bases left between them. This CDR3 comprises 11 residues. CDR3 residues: CASSWIGELFF. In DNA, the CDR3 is TGTGCCAGCAGTTGGATCGGGGAGCTGTTTTTT.

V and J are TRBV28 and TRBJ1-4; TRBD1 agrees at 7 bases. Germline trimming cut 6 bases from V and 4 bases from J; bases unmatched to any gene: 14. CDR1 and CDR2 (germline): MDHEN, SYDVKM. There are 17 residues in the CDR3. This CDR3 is CASSNRDSPSLNEKLFF. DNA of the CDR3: TGTGCCAGCAGCAACCGGGACAGCCCTTCTCTTAATGAAAAACTGTTTTTT.

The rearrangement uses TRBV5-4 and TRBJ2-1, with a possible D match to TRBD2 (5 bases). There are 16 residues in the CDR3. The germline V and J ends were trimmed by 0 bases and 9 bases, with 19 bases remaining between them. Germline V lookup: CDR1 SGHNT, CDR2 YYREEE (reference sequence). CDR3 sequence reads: CASSLDTGTSSSEQFF. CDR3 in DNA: TGTGCCAGCAGCTTGGATACGGGAACCAGCTCTAGTGAGCAGTTCTTC.

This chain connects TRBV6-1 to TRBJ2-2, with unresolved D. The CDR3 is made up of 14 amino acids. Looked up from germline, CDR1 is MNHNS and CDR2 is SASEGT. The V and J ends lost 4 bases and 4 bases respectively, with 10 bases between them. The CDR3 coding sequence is TGTGCCAGCAGTGGTCCGGGCTTCACCGGGGAGCTGTTTTTT. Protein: CASSGPGFTGELFF.

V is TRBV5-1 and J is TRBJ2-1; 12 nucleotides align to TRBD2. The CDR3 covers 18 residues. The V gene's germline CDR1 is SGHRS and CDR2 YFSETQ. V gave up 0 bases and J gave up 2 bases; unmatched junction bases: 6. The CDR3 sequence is CASSLGRLAGETYNEQFF. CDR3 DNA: TGCGCCAGCAGCTTGGGCCGACTAGCGGGAGAAACCTACAATGAGCAGTTCTTC. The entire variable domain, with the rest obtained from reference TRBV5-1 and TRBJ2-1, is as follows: KAGVTQTPRYLIKTRGQQVTLSCSPISGHRSVSWYQQTPGQGLQFLFEYFSETQRNKGNFPGRFSGRQFSNSRSEMNVSTLELGDSALYLCASSLGRLAGETYNEQFFGPGTRLTVL.

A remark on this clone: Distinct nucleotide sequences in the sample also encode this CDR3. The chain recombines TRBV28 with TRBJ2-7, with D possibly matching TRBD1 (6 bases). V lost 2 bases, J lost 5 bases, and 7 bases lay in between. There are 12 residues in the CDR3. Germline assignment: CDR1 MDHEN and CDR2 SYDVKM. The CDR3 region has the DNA TGTGCCAGCAGTTTAACAGGGCACGAGCAGTACTTC. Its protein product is CASSLTGHEQYF.

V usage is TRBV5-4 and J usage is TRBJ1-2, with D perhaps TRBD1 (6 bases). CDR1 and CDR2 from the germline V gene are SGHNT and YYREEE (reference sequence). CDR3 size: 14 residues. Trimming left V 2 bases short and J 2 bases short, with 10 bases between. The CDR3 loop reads CASSFTGRNYGYTF. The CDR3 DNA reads TGTGCCAGCAGCTTCACAGGGCGGAACTATGGCTACACCTTC.

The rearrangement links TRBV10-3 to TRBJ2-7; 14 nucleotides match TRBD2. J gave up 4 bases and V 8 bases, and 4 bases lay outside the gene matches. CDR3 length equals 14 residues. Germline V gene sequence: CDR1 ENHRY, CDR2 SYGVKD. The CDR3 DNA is TGTGCCATCTCGGGACTAGCGGGAGATTACGAGCAGTACTTC. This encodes CAISGLAGDYEQYF.

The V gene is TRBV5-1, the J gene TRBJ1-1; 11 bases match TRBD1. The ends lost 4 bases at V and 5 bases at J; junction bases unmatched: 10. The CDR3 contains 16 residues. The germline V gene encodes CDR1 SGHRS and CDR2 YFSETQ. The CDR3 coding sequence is TGCGCCAGCAGCCCCAGGACAGGGGGCGAGTTGACTGAAGCTTTCTTT. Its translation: CASSPRTGGELTEAFF.

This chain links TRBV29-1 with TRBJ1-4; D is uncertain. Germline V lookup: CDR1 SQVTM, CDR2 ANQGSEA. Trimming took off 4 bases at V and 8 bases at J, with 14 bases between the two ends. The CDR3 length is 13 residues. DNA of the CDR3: TGCAGCGTTGTGCGGGGAAGTGGCGAAAAACTGTTTTTT. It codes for CSVVRGSGEKLFF.

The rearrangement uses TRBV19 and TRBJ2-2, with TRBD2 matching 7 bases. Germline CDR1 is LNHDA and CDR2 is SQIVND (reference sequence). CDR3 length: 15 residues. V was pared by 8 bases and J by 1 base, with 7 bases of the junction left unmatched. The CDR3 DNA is TGTGCCAGTGGCGAGGGAGGGCTGAACACCGGGGAGCTGTTTTTT. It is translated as CASGEGGLNTGELFF.

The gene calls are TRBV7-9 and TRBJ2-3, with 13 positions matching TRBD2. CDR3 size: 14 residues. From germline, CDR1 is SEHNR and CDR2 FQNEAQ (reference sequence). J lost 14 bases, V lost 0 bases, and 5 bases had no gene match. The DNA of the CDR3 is TGTGCCAGCAGCTTAGCGGGACTAGCGGGGCTCCCGTATTTT. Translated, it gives CASSLAGLAGLPYF.

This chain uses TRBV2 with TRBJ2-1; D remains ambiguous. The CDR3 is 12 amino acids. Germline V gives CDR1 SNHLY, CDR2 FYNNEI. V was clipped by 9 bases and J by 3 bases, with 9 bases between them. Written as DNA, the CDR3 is TGTGCCAGTGTAAGGCTCTACAATGAGCAGTTCTTC. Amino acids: CASVRLYNEQFF.

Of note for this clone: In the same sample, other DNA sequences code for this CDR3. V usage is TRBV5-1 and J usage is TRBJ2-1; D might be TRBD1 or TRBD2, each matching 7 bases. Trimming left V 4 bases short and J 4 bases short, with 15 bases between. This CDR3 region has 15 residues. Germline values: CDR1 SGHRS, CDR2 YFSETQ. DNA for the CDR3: TGCGCCAGCAGCAGGGGGCTAGCGGATTACAATGAGCAGTTCTTC. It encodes CASSRGLADYNEQFF.

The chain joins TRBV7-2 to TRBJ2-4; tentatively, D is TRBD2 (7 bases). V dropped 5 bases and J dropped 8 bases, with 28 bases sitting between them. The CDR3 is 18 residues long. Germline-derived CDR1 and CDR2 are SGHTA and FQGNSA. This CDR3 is CASSPPWGRGGRGDIQYF. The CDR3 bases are TGTGCCAGCAGCCCACCATGGGGCAGGGGCGGCCGGGGGGACATTCAGTACTTC. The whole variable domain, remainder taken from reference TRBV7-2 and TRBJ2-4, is GAGVSQSPSNKVTEKGKDVELRCDPISGHTALYWYRQSLGQGLEFLIYFQGNSAPDKSGLPSDRFSAERTGGSVSTLTIQRTQQEDSAVYLCASSPPWGRGGRGDIQYFGAGTRLSVL.

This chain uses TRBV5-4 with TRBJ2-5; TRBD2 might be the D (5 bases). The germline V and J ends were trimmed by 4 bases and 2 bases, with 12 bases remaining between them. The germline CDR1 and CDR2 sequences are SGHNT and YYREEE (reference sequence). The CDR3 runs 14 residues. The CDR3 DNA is TGTGCCAGCAGCCCAACGGGGATGCAAGAGACCCAGTACTTC. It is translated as CASSPTGMQETQYF.

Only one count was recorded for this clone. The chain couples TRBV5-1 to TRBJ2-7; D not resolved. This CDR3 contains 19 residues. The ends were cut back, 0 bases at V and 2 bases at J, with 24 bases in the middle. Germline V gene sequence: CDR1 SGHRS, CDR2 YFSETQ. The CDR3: CASSLVFGPKNASAYEQYF. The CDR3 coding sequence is TGCGCCAGCAGCTTGGTGTTCGGTCCCAAGAATGCCTCGGCCTACGAGCAGTACTTC. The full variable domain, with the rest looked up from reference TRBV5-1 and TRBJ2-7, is KAGVTQTPRYLIKTRGQQVTLSCSPISGHRSVSWYQQTPGQGLQFLFEYFSETQRNKGNFPGRFSGRQFSNSRSEMNVSTLELGDSALYLCASSLVFGPKNASAYEQYFGPGTRLTVT.

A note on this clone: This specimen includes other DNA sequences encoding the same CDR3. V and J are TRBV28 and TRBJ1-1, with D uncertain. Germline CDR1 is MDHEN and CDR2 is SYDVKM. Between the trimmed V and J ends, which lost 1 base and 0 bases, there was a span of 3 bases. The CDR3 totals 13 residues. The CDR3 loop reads CASSLSVNTEAFF. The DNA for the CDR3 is TGTGCCAGCAGTTTATCAGTGAACACTGAAGCTTTCTTT.

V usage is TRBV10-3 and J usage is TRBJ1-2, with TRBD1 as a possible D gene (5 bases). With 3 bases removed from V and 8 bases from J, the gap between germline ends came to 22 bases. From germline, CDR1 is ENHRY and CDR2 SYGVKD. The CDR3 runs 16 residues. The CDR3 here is CAISDGTQTPRRGYTF. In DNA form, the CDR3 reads TGTGCCATCAGTGACGGGACTCAGACTCCCCGGCGGGGCTACACCTTC.

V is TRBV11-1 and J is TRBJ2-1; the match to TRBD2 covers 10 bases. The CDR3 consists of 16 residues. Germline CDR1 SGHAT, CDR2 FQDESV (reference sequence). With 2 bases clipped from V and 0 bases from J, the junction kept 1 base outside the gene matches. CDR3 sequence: CASSLRTSGSYNEQFF. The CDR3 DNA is TGTGCCAGCAGCTTACGGACTAGCGGCTCCTACAATGAGCAGTTCTTC.

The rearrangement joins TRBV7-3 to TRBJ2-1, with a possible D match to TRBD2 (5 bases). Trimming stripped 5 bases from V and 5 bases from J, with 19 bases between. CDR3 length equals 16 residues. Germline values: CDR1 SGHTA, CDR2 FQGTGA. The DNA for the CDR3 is TGTGCCAGCAGCGATCCAGGCGCGGGCCTCAACAATGAGCAGTTCTTC. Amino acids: CASSDPGAGLNNEQFF.

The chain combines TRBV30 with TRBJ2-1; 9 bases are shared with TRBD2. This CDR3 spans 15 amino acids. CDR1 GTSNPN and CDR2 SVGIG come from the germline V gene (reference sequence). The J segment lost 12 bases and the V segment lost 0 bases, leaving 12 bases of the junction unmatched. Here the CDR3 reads CAWSVLAGDDSGQFF. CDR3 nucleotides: TGTGCCTGGAGTGTCTTAGCGGGAGATGACAGCGGGCAGTTCTTC.

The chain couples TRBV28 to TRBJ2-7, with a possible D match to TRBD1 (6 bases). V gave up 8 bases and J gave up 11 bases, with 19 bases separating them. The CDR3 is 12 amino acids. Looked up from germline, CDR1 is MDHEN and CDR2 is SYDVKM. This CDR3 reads CASATTGTTEYF. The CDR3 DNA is TGTGCCAGCGCCACCACCGGGACAACGGAGTACTTC.

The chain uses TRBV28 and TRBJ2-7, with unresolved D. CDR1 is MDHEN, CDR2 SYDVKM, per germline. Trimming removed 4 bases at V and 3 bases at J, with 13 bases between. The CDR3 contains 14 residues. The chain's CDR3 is CASSYVTSGYEQYF. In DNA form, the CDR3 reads TGTGCCAGCAGTTACGTTACTTCTGGCTACGAGCAGTACTTC.

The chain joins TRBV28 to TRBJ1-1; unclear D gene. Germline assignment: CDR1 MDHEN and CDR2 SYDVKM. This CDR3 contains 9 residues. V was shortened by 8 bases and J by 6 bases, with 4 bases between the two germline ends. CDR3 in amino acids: CASFPEAFF. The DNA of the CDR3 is TGTGCCAGCTTCCCTGAAGCTTTCTTT. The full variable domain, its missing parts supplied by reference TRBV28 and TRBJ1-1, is DVKVTQSSRYLVKRTGEKVFLECVQDMDHENMFWYRQDPGLGLRLIYFSYDVKMKEKGDIPEGYSVSREKKERFSLILESASTNQTSMYLCASFPEAFFGQGTRLTVV.

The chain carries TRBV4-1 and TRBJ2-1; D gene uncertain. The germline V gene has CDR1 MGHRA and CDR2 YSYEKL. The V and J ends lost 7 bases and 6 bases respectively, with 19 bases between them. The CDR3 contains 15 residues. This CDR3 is CASKPRSSVGNEQFF. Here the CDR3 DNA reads TGCGCCAGCAAGCCAAGAAGTAGTGTCGGCAATGAGCAGTTCTTC.

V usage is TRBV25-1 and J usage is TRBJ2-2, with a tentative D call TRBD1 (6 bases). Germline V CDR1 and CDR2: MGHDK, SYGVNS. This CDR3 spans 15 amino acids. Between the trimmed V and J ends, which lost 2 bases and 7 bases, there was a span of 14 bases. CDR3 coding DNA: TGTGCCAGCAGTGAAAGGACAGTCCACGACGGGGAGCTGTTTTTT. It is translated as CASSERTVHDGELFF.

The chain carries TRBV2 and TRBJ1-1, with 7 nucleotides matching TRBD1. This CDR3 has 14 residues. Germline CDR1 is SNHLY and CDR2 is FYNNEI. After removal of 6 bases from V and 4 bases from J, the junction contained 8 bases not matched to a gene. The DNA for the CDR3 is TGTGCCAGCAGCCGTGGGCCAGGGGGCACTGAAGCTTTCTTT. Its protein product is CASSRGPGGTEAFF.